The subject of this entry is one T cell receptor beta chain. The data were obtained in a study of blood T cell repertoires in COVID-19. The CDR3 has 16 residues. Germline lookup yields CDR1 MNHNY and CDR2 SVGAGI (reference sequence). V was clipped by 5 bases and J by 1 base; unmatched bases: 9. TCRdb's table, derived via immunoSEQ multiplex PCR, lists solely in-frame clones and lacks some. The table lists fewer than 400,000 clones, 70% to 90% of them singletons, with roughly 2% in the top ten. The genes are TRBV6-6 and TRBJ1-1; 8 bases are shared with TRBD1. This sequence was found in a man aged 30 to 39 who had recovered from COVID-19. The sample taken for sequencing was PBMCs or T cells enriched from blood (not recorded which). CDR3 in DNA: TGTGCCAGCAGTCCAAGACAGGGGCTTGGGAACACTGAAGCTTTCTTT. This codes for CASSPRQGLGNTEAFF.